The sequence of this T cell receptor beta chain was determined in a study of cytomegalovirus exposure and HLA in healthy donors. Across the study: Findings of an earlier analysis included 117 million unique TCR beta sequences from some 200 million T cells. When 350 to 500 donors were genotyped, roughly 82% of them were found to fall in the Caucasian-associated ancestry cluster.

V lost 0 bases and J 0 bases, leaving 9 bases between the germline ends. This CDR3 region has 16 residues. CDR1 and CDR2 (germline): SGHDT, YYEEEE. This clone appeared a single time. Its antigen is undetermined. Study-level points and caveats: In a later analysis, specific HLA alleles were associated with over 15,000 TCR beta sequences at a 0.05 false discovery rate.

It was with 60 Vbeta and 13 Jbeta primers that the PCR ran. Assay: immunoSEQ multiplex PCR; the TCRdb copy retains only in-frame clones and omits some. The sample holds roughly 250,000 clones, 80% to 90% seen once. Sequencing was performed on PBMCs. The chain links TRBV5-6 to TRBJ2-2, with D perhaps matching TRBD2 (5 bases). This TCR came from a woman aged 40 to 49 in good health and CMV-seropositive. The CDR3 bases are TGTGCCAGCAGCTTGGCCTGGACTCCGAACACCGGGGAGCTGTTTTTT. Its translation is CASSLAWTPNTGELFF.